The source of this T cell receptor (beta chain) is a study of response to subunit inactivated influenza vaccine. Study-level points and caveats: With each seasonal influenza vaccination, the authors suggested, few new T cells are recruited.

TCRdb re-derived calls from the RT-PCR reads in MiXCR, one entry per CDR3 protein. The sample carries about 520,000 distinct CDR3 sequences, roughly 7.6% recorded once. This clonotype was counted at least ten times. Its specificity is not known. The CDR3 is made up of 14 amino acids. The V end lost 1 base, the J end lost 1 base, and 6 bases lay between the germline ends. J is TRBJ2-3 and V is TRBV12-3 or TRBV12-4, with D unclear. The sample here was PBMCs from blood, taken around 25 months after vaccination. The sequence came from a man between 50 and 70 years old who received an inactivated influenza vaccine. Here the CDR3 reads CASSLGHGTDTQYF. DNA for the CDR3: TGTGCCAGCAGTTTAGGCCACGGCACAGATACGCAGTATTTT.